This TCR beta chain was identified during a study of control samples from healthy donors and cancer patients. Generated by immunoSEQ multiplex PCR, the TCRdb table keeps only in-frame clones and is missing some. Counted here are 160,000 or so clones, around 96% occurring once; the ten biggest clones make up just over 1%. The sample consisted of blood. This sequence was found in a woman aged 25 to 45 in good health.

DNA of the CDR3: TGTGCCAGCAGCTTAATAGCGGGAGCAGTTCCAGATACGCAGTATTTT. Amino acids: CASSLIAGAVPDTQYF. The chain employs TRBV7-9 and TRBJ2-3, with 9 bases that match TRBD2. CDR3 size: 16 residues. J lost 4 bases, V lost 2 bases, and 7 bases had no gene match. Germline lookup yields CDR1 SEHNR and CDR2 FQNEAQ (reference sequence).